Presented here are 28 T cell receptor beta chains from one specimen sequenced in a study of blood T cell repertoires in COVID-19 (dated by TCRdb to the early 2020s). The method behind the library was the immunoSEQ multiplex PCR assay. TCRdb took over this immuneACCESS table, retaining in-frame rearrangements with V and J assigned. Such tables are incomplete; in checked studies, under half of the missing clones stem from an unresolved V gene, and the remainder is unexplained. Here the sample has around 160,000 clones; about 89% occur a single time. The ten biggest clones cover roughly 6.6% of the sample. Sequencing used peripheral blood. These receptor sequences come from a man at least 80 years old with acute or convalescent COVID-19.

This sequence joins TRBV13 and TRBJ2-7; 8 bases fit TRBD1. V shed 1 base and J 2 bases; nucleotides not matched to a gene: 4. Germline CDR1 and CDR2: PRHDT and FYEKMQ (reference sequence). This CDR3 is 15 amino acids long. The CDR3 is CASSLASGQAYEQYF. The CDR3 nucleotides read TGTGCCAGCAGCTTAGCCTCGGGACAGGCCTACGAGCAGTACTTC.

The V and J genes are TRBV5-5 and TRBJ1-2; tentative D call: TRBD1 (6 bases). CDR3 length equals 14 residues. Trimming pared 2 bases from V and 1 base from J, leaving 9 bases between. CDR1 is SGHKS and CDR2 is YYEKEE in the germline V gene (reference sequence). CDR3 amino acids: CASSLLRGNYGYTF. In DNA form, the CDR3 reads TGTGCCAGCAGCTTACTCAGGGGTAACTATGGCTACACCTTC.

This clone occurred a few times. The genes are TRBV28 and TRBJ2-7; TRBD1 might be the D (5 bases). V dropped 7 bases and J dropped 3 bases, with 13 bases sitting between them. Germline values: CDR1 MDHEN, CDR2 SYDVKM. The CDR3 sequence is 13 residues long. The CDR3 spells CASTDSSNYEQYF. The CDR3 DNA follows: TGTGCCAGCACCGACAGCTCAAACTACGAGCAGTACTTC.

This chain links TRBV9 with TRBJ2-3, with 8 bases fitting TRBD2. After removal of 1 base from V and 1 base from J, the junction contained 2 bases not matched to a gene. The CDR3 totals 15 residues. Looked up from germline, CDR1 is SGDLS and CDR2 is YYNGEE. CDR3 nucleotide sequence: TGTGCCAGCAGCGTACAAGCGGGGGGCACAGATACGCAGTATTTT. Translation gives CASSVQAGGTDTQYF.

The chain is built from TRBV7-2 and TRBJ1-1; perhaps TRBD1 as D (5 bases). Germline V gene lookup returns CDR1 SGHTA and CDR2 FQGNSA. V dropped 0 bases and J dropped 3 bases, with 11 bases sitting between them. The CDR3 contains 15 residues. The CDR3 sequence: CASSLAPQGYTEAFF. CDR3 nucleotide sequence: TGTGCCAGCAGCTTAGCGCCTCAGGGATACACTGAAGCTTTCTTT.

V gene TRBV15 combines with J gene TRBJ2-7; D is unclear. Germline V gene lookup returns CDR1 LNHNV and CDR2 YYDKDF (reference sequence). The ends were cut back, 0 bases at V and 4 bases at J, with 4 bases in the middle. CDR3 length: 12 residues. CDR3 sequence reads: CATSRDGYEQYF. The CDR3 region has the DNA TGTGCCACCAGCAGAGACGGTTACGAGCAGTACTTC.

V is TRBV2 and J is TRBJ1-4; D may be TRBD1 (6 bases). V lost 4 bases, J lost 8 bases, and 17 bases lay in between. Germline values: CDR1 SNHLY, CDR2 FYNNEI. CDR3 length: 15 residues. The CDR3 DNA is TGTGCCAGCAGTGGGACAGAAATCCTCTACGAAAAACTGTTTTTT. It translates to CASSGTEILYEKLFF. Full variable domain (rest looked up from reference TRBV2 and TRBJ1-4): EPEVTQTPSHQVTQMGQEVILRCVPISNHLYFYWYRQILGQKVEFLVSFYNNEISEKSEIFDDQFSVERPDGSNFTLKIRSTKLEDSAMYFCASSGTEILYEKLFFGSGTQLSVL.

The genes are TRBV10-2 and TRBJ2-7; 7 nucleotides line up with TRBD1. Trimming cost V 1 base and J 4 bases; bases outside gene matches: 7. Germline values: CDR1 WSHSY, CDR2 SAAADI. This CDR3 has 15 residues. CDR3 sequence reads: CASSELTGTGYEQYF. The CDR3 DNA reads as TGCGCCAGCAGTGAGTTGACAGGGACGGGGTACGAGCAGTACTTC.

The chain links TRBV3-1 (or the pseudogene TRBV3-2) to TRBJ1-1; perhaps TRBD1 as D (5 bases). Per germline, CDR1 LGHDT and CDR2 YNNKEL (reference sequence). Trimming took off 5 bases at V and 4 bases at J, with 11 bases between the two ends. This CDR3 is 13 amino acids long. In DNA form, the CDR3 reads TGTGCCAGCAGCGCCGGGGGGATCACTGAAGCTTTCTTT. Its translation: CASSAGGITEAFF.

The J gene is TRBJ1-2, the V gene TRBV7-2; D is undetermined. The CDR3 covers 14 residues. The germline gives CDR1 SGHTA, CDR2 FQGNSA. V lost 7 bases, J lost 3 bases, and 15 bases lay in between. The CDR3 is CASTLGVHYYGYTF. The CDR3 coding sequence is TGTGCCAGCACCCTCGGGGTACACTACTATGGCTACACCTTC.

The chain is built from TRBV9 and TRBJ2-2, with D possibly matching TRBD2 (6 bases). The length of the CDR3 is 15 residues. Germline loops: CDR1 SGDLS, CDR2 YYNGEE. V was clipped by 0 bases and J by 8 bases, with 14 bases between them. CDR3: CASSVAVAGTGELFF. For the CDR3, the DNA is TGTGCCAGCAGCGTAGCCGTTGCGGGAACTGGGGAGCTGTTTTTT. Variable domain in full (rest from reference TRBV9 and TRBJ2-2): DSGVTQTPKHLITATGQRVTLRCSPRSGDLSVYWYQQSLDQGLQFLIQYYNGEERAKGNILERFSAQQFPDLHSELNLSSLELGDSALYFCASSVAVAGTGELFFGEGSRLTVL.

In this sample, this clone turned up a few times. The chain carries TRBV7-2 and TRBJ1-2; 7 bases are shared with TRBD1. CDR1 and CDR2 from the germline V gene are SGHTA and FQGNSA. The CDR3 is made up of 14 amino acids. Losses at the gene ends were 3 bases for V and 3 bases for J; bases not matched to a gene: 4. CDR3 nucleotide sequence: TGTGCCAGCAGCTTCCAAGGGGGCGACTATGGCTACACCTTC. It codes for CASSFQGGDYGYTF.

This chain uses TRBV12-3 or TRBV12-4 with TRBJ1-1, with D perhaps matching TRBD1 (5 bases). Trimming stripped 6 bases from V and 7 bases from J, with 9 bases between. CDR3 length equals 11 residues. CDR3 nucleotides: TGTGCCAGCAGCCTGACAGTTGAAGCTTTCTTT. The encoded protein is CASSLTVEAFF.

The count of this clone is one. The rearrangement links TRBV6-2 or TRBV6-3 to TRBJ2-1; possibly TRBD1 for D (6 bases). Germline assignment: CDR1 MNHEY and CDR2 SVGEGT. V was clipped by 5 bases and J by 7 bases, with 9 bases between them. This CDR3 comprises 12 residues. CDR3 nucleotide sequence: TGTGCCAGCAGTCTTGACAGGAATGAGCAGTTCTTC. Translated, it gives CASSLDRNEQFF.

The rearrangement uses TRBV27 and TRBJ2-7; 8 bases match TRBD1. With 3 bases clipped from V and 2 bases from J, the junction kept 12 bases outside the gene matches. Per germline, CDR1 MNHEY and CDR2 SMNVEV (reference sequence). The CDR3 runs to 17 residues. For the CDR3, the DNA is TGTGCCAGCAGTTTGGGATTAAAGGACAGGGCCCCCTACGAGCAGTACTTC. It translates to CASSLGLKDRAPYEQYF.

V is TRBV6-5 and J is TRBJ2-1, with 12 bases identical to TRBD2. V gave up 2 bases and J gave up 10 bases; unmatched junction bases: 9. Germline V gene data show CDR1 as MNHEY and CDR2 as SVGAGI. The length of the CDR3 is 16 residues. CDR3 in amino acids: CASSYLLAGGPGEQFF. The CDR3 DNA follows: TGTGCCAGCAGTTACCTTCTAGCGGGAGGGCCGGGCGAGCAGTTCTTC.

V usage is TRBV3-1 (or the pseudogene TRBV3-2) and J usage is TRBJ2-5, with D tentatively TRBD1 (6 bases). CDR3 length: 15 residues. Germline V CDR1 and CDR2: LGHDT, YNNKEL (reference sequence). V lost 0 bases and J 4 bases, leaving 12 bases between the germline ends. CDR3 amino acids: CASSQDPRQAETQYF. The CDR3 DNA sequence: TGTGCCAGCAGCCAAGATCCCCGACAGGCAGAGACCCAGTACTTC.

The rearrangement links TRBV9 to TRBJ1-1, with TRBD1 identical over 7 bases. CDR1 is SGDLS, CDR2 YYNGEE, per germline. V shed 4 bases and J 3 bases; nucleotides not matched to a gene: 6. This CDR3 is 14 amino acids long. The CDR3 nucleotides read TGTGCCAGCAGCTTTAGTCAGGGGGACACTGAAGCTTTCTTT. Its protein product is CASSFSQGDTEAFF. The complete variable domain, with remaining parts taken from reference TRBV9 and TRBJ1-1, reads DSGVTQTPKHLITATGQRVTLRCSPRSGDLSVYWYQQSLDQGLQFLIQYYNGEERAKGNILERFSAQQFPDLHSELNLSSLELGDSALYFCASSFSQGDTEAFFGQGTRLTVV.

The V call is TRBV28, the J call TRBJ2-5; D uncertain. Trimming stripped 7 bases from V and 5 bases from J, with 14 bases between. Per germline, CDR1 MDHEN and CDR2 SYDVKM. The CDR3 extends over 13 amino acids. CDR3 in amino acids: CASIKRMSETQYF. In DNA form, the CDR3 reads TGTGCCAGCATTAAACGTATGAGTGAGACCCAGTACTTC. The variable domain in full, completed from reference TRBV28 and TRBJ2-5, reads DVKVTQSSRYLVKRTGEKVFLECVQDMDHENMFWYRQDPGLGLRLIYFSYDVKMKEKGDIPEGYSVSREKKERFSLILESASTNQTSMYLCASIKRMSETQYFGPGTRLLVL.

The chain recombines TRBV6-4 with TRBJ1-2; the D is unclear. CDR3 length: 14 residues. Trimming left V 4 bases short and J 2 bases short, with 11 bases between. CDR1 MRHNA and CDR2 SNTAGT come from the germline V gene. CDR3 nucleotides: TGTGCCAGCAGTGCCGCCGGGAGCAACTATGGCTACACCTTC. Residues: CASSAAGSNYGYTF.

This clone appeared a single time. V gene TRBV7-6 combines with J gene TRBJ1-4; D ambiguous. Germline CDR1 and CDR2: SGHVS and FNYEAQ. V was pared by 2 bases and J by 0 bases, with 4 bases between. This CDR3 has 14 amino acids. The CDR3 sequence: CASSLRATNEKLFF. In DNA, the CDR3 is TGTGCCAGCAGCTTACGAGCAACTAATGAAAAACTGTTTTTT. Using reference TRBV7-6 and TRBJ1-4 for the parts outside the CDR3, the full variable domain is GAGVSQSPRYKVTKRGQDVALRCDPISGHVSLYWYRQALGQGPEFLTYFNYEAQQDKSGLPNDRFSAERPEGSISTLTIQRTEQRDSAMYRCASSLRATNEKLFFGSGTQLSVL.

This chain connects TRBV6-5 to TRBJ1-1; TRBD1 aligns across 7 bases. Germline V CDR1 and CDR2: MNHEY, SVGAGI. V lost 6 bases and J lost 8; bases outside the gene matches: 12. The CDR3 spans 14 residues. The DNA for the CDR3 is TGTGCCAGCAGACCGACGACAGGGAATATGGAAGCTTTCTTT. Amino acids: CASRPTTGNMEAFF.

V gene TRBV6-5 combines with J gene TRBJ2-7, with D possibly being TRBD1 (6 bases). V lost 6 bases, J lost 7 bases, and 19 bases lay in between. The CDR3 runs to 14 residues. Per the germline V gene, CDR1 is MNHEY and CDR2 is SVGAGI. CDR3 DNA: TGTGCCAGCAGAGGAACAGGGTTGGTTGAGGAGCAGTACTTC. Translating gives CASRGTGLVEEQYF.

J is TRBJ2-5 and V is TRBV19; TRBD2 aligns across 11 bases. The germline CDR1 and CDR2 sequences are LNHDA and SQIVND (reference sequence). The CDR3 is made up of 14 amino acids. Trimming took 9 bases from V and 2 from J; bases not matched to a gene: 5. The CDR3 DNA is TGTGCCAGCAGGACTAGCGGGTTTCAAGAGACCCAGTACTTC. Its translation is CASRTSGFQETQYF.

The rearrangement links TRBV4-1 to TRBJ2-1, with 10 positions matching TRBD1. Germline V gene sequence: CDR1 MGHRA, CDR2 YSYEKL. The length of the CDR3 is 15 residues. Germline trimming cut 2 bases from V and 8 bases from J; bases unmatched to any gene: 6. CDR3 residues: CASSQPGTGAHEQFF. CDR3 DNA: TGCGCCAGCAGCCAACCGGGGACAGGGGCCCATGAGCAGTTCTTC.

J is TRBJ2-1 and V is TRBV7-9; 7 nucleotides line up with TRBD2. The CDR3 consists of 14 residues. Germline V gene data show CDR1 as SEHNR and CDR2 as FQNEAQ (reference sequence). The junction had 6 bases not matched to a gene; V was cut back by 5 bases and J by 5 bases. The CDR3 region is CASSTSTSNNEQFF. The DNA for the CDR3 is TGTGCCAGCAGCACCTCGACTAGCAACAATGAGCAGTTCTTC.

In this sample, this clone turned up a few times. The chain uses TRBV7-8 and TRBJ1-2; a weak D match, TRBD1 (5 bases). This CDR3 contains 15 residues. Germline CDR1 is SGHVS and CDR2 is FQNEAQ. Trimming removed 1 base at V and 2 bases at J, with 11 bases between. Here the CDR3 DNA reads TGTGCCAGCAGCTTAGTTCAGGGTTGGAACTATGGCTACACCTTC. Encoded protein: CASSLVQGWNYGYTF.

The chain carries TRBV29-1 and TRBJ1-1, with 9 bases aligning to TRBD1. Germline V gene lookup returns CDR1 SQVTM and CDR2 ANQGSEA. Losses at the gene ends were 5 bases for V and 1 base for J; bases not matched to a gene: 2. This CDR3 contains 13 residues. The CDR3, as DNA: TGCAGCGTTCAGGGACAGGGGAACACTGAAGCTTTCTTT. Translating it yields CSVQGQGNTEAFF.